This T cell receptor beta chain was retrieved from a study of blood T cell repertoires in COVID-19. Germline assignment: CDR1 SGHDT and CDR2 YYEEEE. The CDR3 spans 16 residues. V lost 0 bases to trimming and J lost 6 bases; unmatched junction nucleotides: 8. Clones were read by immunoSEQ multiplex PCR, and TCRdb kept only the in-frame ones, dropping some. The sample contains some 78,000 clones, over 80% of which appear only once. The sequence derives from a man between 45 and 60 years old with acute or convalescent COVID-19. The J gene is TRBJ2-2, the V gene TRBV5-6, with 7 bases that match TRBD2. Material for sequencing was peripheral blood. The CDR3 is CASSLVRREPAGELFF. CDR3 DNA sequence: TGTGCCAGCAGCTTGGTGCGGCGGGAGCCCGCCGGGGAGCTGTTTTTT.